This T cell receptor (beta chain) was sequenced during a study of cytomegalovirus exposure and HLA in healthy donors. Overall study results and limits: Per a later analysis, HLA-associated TCR beta chains showed more clonal expansion than other, equally common TCR beta chains. The authors later found TCR association rates varying by HLA locus, with DRB1 most and HLA-C fewest. Cytomegalovirus status was reportedly diagnosed by the classifier with high sensitivity and specificity.

The PCR had 60 Vbeta and 13 Jbeta primers. TCRdb's table, derived via immunoSEQ multiplex PCR, lists solely in-frame clones and lacks some. The sample contains a few hundred thousand clones, roughly 80% of which appear only once. In the case of this clone: The antigen is unknown.

Healthy bone marrow donors made up the donors. The sequencing input was PBMCs. This TCR derives from a girl aged 2 to 9 in good health and CMV-seronegative.

CDR3 in amino acids: CASSFPGTATKETQYF. DNA for the CDR3: TGTGCCAGCAGCTTCCCCGGGACAGCCACCAAAGAGACCCAGTACTTC. The V and J genes are TRBV11-2 and TRBJ2-5; 7 positions match TRBD1. V gave up 3 bases and J gave up 3 bases; unmatched junction bases: 10. The CDR3 sequence is 16 residues long. Germline-derived CDR1 and CDR2 are SGHAT and FQNNGV. The full variable domain, its missing parts supplied by reference TRBV11-2 and TRBJ2-5, is EAGVAQSPRYKIIEKRQSVAFWCNPISGHATLYWYQQILGQGPKLLIQFQNNGVVDDSQLPKDRFSAERLKGVDSTLKIQPAKLEDSAVYLCASSFPGTATKETQYFGPGTRLLVL.